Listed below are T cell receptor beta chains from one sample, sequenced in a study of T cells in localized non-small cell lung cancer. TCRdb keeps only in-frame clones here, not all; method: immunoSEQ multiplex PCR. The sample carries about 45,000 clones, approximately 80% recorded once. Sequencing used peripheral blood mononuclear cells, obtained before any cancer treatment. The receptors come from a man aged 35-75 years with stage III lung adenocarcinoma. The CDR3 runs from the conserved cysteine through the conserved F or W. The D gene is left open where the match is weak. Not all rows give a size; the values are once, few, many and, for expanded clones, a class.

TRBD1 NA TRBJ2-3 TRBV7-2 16 CASSLDRGLFTDTQYF TGTGCCAGCAGCTTAGACAGGGGGTTGTTCACAGATACGCAGTATTTT
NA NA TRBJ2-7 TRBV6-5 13 CASRTPDYEEQYF TGTGCCAGCAGGACTCCTGACTACGAAGAGCAGTACTTC
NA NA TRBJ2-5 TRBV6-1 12 CASSEPLETQYF TGTGCCAGCAGTGAACCCCTCGAGACCCAGTACTTC
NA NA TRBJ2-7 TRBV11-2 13 CASSSGGTNEQYF TGTGCCAGCAGCTCCGGAGGGACGAACGAGCAGTACTTC
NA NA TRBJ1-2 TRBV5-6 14 CASSSLTVNYGYTF TGTGCCAGCAGCTCGCTGACCGTTAACTATGGCTACACCTTC
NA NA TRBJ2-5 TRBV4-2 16 CASSLADEGPQETQYF TGTGCCAGCAGCTTGGCAGATGAGGGGCCTCAAGAGACCCAGTACTTC
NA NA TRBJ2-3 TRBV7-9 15 CASSSGTGRTDTQYF TGTGCCAGCAGCTCCGGGACTGGAAGAACAGATACGCAGTATTTT
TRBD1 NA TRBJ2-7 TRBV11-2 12 CASSSIDRGQYF TGTGCCAGCAGCTCAATCGACAGGGGGCAGTACTTC
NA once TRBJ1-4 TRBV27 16 CASSLSRGQLGEKLFF TGTGCCAGCAGTTTATCGCGTGGGCAACTGGGAGAAAAACTGTTTTTT
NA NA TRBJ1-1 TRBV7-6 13 CASSPLRNTEAFF TGTGCCAGCAGCCCTCTCAGGAACACTGAAGCTTTCTTT
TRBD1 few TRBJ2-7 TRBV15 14 CATSRAWDSHEQYF TGTGCCACCAGCAGAGCTTGGGACAGCCACGAGCAGTACTTC
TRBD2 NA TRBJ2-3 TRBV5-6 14 CASSWGLAADTQYF TGTGCCAGCAGCTGGGGACTAGCGGCAGATACGCAGTATTTT
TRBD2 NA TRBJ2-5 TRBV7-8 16 CASSLVGSGGEETQYF TGTGCCAGCAGCTTAGTGGGTAGCGGGGGGGAAGAGACCCAGTACTTC
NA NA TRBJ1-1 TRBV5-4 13 CASSLSSNTEAFF TGTGCCAGCAGCTTGTCCAGCAACACTGAAGCTTTCTTT
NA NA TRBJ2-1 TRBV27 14 CASSLMIASNEQFF TGTGCCAGCAGTTTAATGATAGCGAGTAATGAGCAGTTCTTC
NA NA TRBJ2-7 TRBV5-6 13 CASSLWTSPLKYF TGTGCCAGCAGCTTGTGGACAAGCCCGTTAAAGTACTTC
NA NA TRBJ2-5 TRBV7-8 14 CASSSTGRQETQYF TGTGCCAGCAGCTCCACCGGGCGGCAAGAGACCCAGTACTTC
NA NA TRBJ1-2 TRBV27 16 CASTTLGGARVYGYTF TGTGCCAGCACTACCCTGGGGGGGGCGAGAGTCTATGGCTACACCTTC
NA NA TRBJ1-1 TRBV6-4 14 CASSPEGVNTEAFF TGTGCCAGCAGTCCGGAGGGGGTGAACACTGAAGCTTTCTTT
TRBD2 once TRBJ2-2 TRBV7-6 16 CASSASGGVSTGELFF TGTGCCAGCAGCGCGAGCGGGGGGGTCAGCACCGGGGAGCTGTTTTTT
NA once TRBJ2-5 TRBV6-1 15 CASSEAHRRWETQYF TGTGCCAGCAGTGAAGCTCACAGGCGGTGGGAGACCCAGTACTTC
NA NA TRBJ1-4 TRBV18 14 CASSPGVRNEKLFF TGTGCCAGCTCCCCAGGGGTTCGTAATGAAAAACTGTTTTTT
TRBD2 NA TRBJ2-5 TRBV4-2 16 CASSLGGAGSQETQYF TGTGCCAGCAGCTTAGGAGGAGCGGGGTCCCAAGAGACCCAGTACTTC